One and the same sample provided the 8 T cell receptor beta chains below, sequenced in a study of T-cell memory formation after mild COVID-19. TCRdb independently ran MiXCR on the 5' RACE reads; one entry per CDR3 protein. The sample consists of approximately 50,000 distinct CDR3 sequences, less than 15% of them appearing once. Sequenced input: PBMCs or a T cell subset sorted from them (not recorded which). Receptor source: a young man who had mild COVID-19 (a few samples of this study predate the infection). Cell type and time point are not known.

In its sample, this clonotype was seen a few times. V is TRBV7-2 and J is TRBJ1-1; D is unclear. The ends were cut back, 7 bases at V and 3 bases at J, with 15 bases in the middle. Germline CDR1 SGHTA, CDR2 FQGNSA. This CDR3 spans 14 amino acids. CDR3 sequence (DNA): TGTGCCAGCATTTCTGGGTATTTGTACACTGAAGCTTTCTTT. Translation: CASISGYLYTEAFF.

This clonotype was seen more than once but under ten times. The CDR3: CASSPRSAYNEQFF. CDR3 nucleotide sequence: TGTGCCAGTAGTCCGAGGAGCGCTTACAATGAGCAGTTCTTC. The J gene is TRBJ2-1, the V gene TRBV19; D is ambiguous. This CDR3 has 14 amino acids. V lost 5 bases and J 4 bases, leaving 12 bases between the germline ends. The germline V gene encodes CDR1 LNHDA and CDR2 SQIVND (reference sequence). Supplemented by reference TRBV19 and TRBJ2-1, the full variable domain reads DGGITQSPKYLFRKEGQNVTLSCEQNLNHDAMYWYRQDPGQGLRLIYYSQIVNDFQKGDIAEGYSVSREKKESFPLTVTSAQKNPTAFYLCASSPRSAYNEQFFGPGTRLTVL.

The CDR3 region is CASSRLVAGGNNEQFF. CDR3 in DNA: TGTGCCAGCAGCCGCCTCGTGGCGGGGGGGAACAATGAGCAGTTCTTC. This chain connects TRBV4-2 to TRBJ2-1, with 9 nucleotides matching TRBD2. With V trimmed by 4 bases and J by 5 bases, 9 bases remained unmatched. Germline values: CDR1 LGHNA, CDR2 YNFKEQ. The CDR3 runs to 16 residues.

This clonotype was observed a few times. This sequence joins TRBV4-3 and TRBJ2-7; TRBD1 might be the D (5 bases). The CDR3 runs to 14 residues. Trimming left V 0 bases short and J 9 bases short, with 15 bases between. Germline loops: CDR1 LGHNA, CDR2 YSLEER. The CDR3 DNA follows: TGCGCCAGCAGCCAAGATCTCAGGGCATTCGCGCAGTACTTC. Its protein product is CASSQDLRAFAQYF.

This clonotype has a handful of counts. This chain links TRBV5-1 with TRBJ1-2, with D possibly TRBD1 on 5 matching bases. Germline V CDR1 and CDR2: SGHRS, YFSETQ. The length of the CDR3 is 14 residues. Trimming left V 4 bases short and J 1 base short, with 11 bases between. The CDR3 DNA reads TGCGCCAGCAGCCTCTTAGACAGTAACTATGGCTACACCTTC. Translated, it gives CASSLLDSNYGYTF. The full variable domain, rest sourced from reference TRBV5-1 and TRBJ1-2, is KAGVTQTPRYLIKTRGQQVTLSCSPISGHRSVSWYQQTPGQGLQFLFEYFSETQRNKGNFPGRFSGRQFSNSRSEMNVSTLELGDSALYLCASSLLDSNYGYTFGSGTRLTVV.

V gene TRBV7-2 combines with J gene TRBJ1-2, with D unclear. This CDR3 is 16 amino acids long. Germline CDR1 SGHTA, CDR2 FQGNSA. V lost 4 bases, J lost 5 bases, and 20 bases lay in between. CDR3 protein: CASSSSVGISHYGYTF. In DNA, the CDR3 is TGTGCCAGCAGCTCCTCGGTGGGCATCAGCCATTATGGCTACACCTTC. The whole variable domain, filled in from reference TRBV7-2 and TRBJ1-2, reads GAGVSQSPSNKVTEKGKDVELRCDPISGHTALYWYRQSLGQGLEFLIYFQGNSAPDKSGLPSDRFSAERTGGSVSTLTIQRTQQEDSAVYLCASSSSVGISHYGYTFGSGTRLTVV.

The chain recombines TRBV4-1 with TRBJ2-3, with TRBD2 matching over 9 bases. CDR1 is MGHRA and CDR2 is YSYEKL in the germline V gene. V was clipped by 1 base and J by 4 bases; unmatched bases: 3. This CDR3 is built from 15 residues. CDR3 residues: CASSQGGGAPDTQYF. The DNA of the CDR3 is TGCGCCAGCAGCCAAGGCGGGGGGGCCCCAGATACGCAGTATTTT.

The rearrangement links TRBV7-3 to TRBJ1-1, with D possibly matching TRBD1 (5 bases). The CDR3 runs 13 residues. The germline V gene has CDR1 SGHTA and CDR2 FQGTGA. The V gene lost 5 bases and the J gene lost 2 bases, with 9 bases spanning the gap. The CDR3 protein is CASSETVNTEAFF. In DNA form, the CDR3 reads TGTGCCAGCAGCGAGACAGTAAACACTGAAGCTTTCTTT.